This T cell receptor beta chain was retrieved from a study of cytomegalovirus exposure and HLA in healthy donors. The PCR made use of 60 Vbeta and 13 Jbeta primers. Generated by immunoSEQ multiplex PCR, the TCRdb table keeps only in-frame clones and is missing some. Of about 81,000 clones listed, 77% are singletons. Trimming took off 0 bases at V and 6 bases at J, with 13 bases between the two ends. CDR1 SGHRS and CDR2 YFSETQ come from the germline V gene. The CDR3 loop spans 15 amino acids. The sample comprised PBMCs. The receptor was derived from a man aged 50 to 60 in good health and CMV-seropositive. This sequence joins TRBV5-1 and TRBJ1-5; D is undetermined. In DNA, the CDR3 is TGCGCCAGCAGCTTGGGGGAGGGAAGTGCTCAGCCCCAGCATTTT. Translated, it gives CASSLGEGSAQPQHF.